These T cell receptor beta chains were read from a single sample in a study of shared clonotypes between healthy human individuals. Assay: immunoSEQ multiplex PCR; the TCRdb copy retains only in-frame clones and omits some. This sample has about 1 million clones, with about 75% found just once. Sequencing used memory CD4+ T cells sorted from blood. Receptors were obtained from a man between 18 and 29 years old in good health. Both conserved end residues are part of each CDR3. D genes are given only for firm matches. The size of a clone is reported for some rows only, either as once, few or many, or as a class for expanded clones.

V gene	clone size	J gene	D gene	CDR3 DNA	CDR3 protein
TRBV7-3	few	TRBJ1-6	-	TGTGCCAGCAGCGATAGGGGTAATTCACCCCTCCACTTT	CASSDRGNSPLHF
TRBV7-3	-	TRBJ2-7	TRBD1	TGTGCCAGCAGCTTAGGGACAGGGGACGAGCAGTACTTC	CASSLGTGDEQYF
TRBV27	once	TRBJ1-2	TRBD1	TGTGCCAGCAGTCTAGAGGGACAGGGCTATGGCTACACCTTC	CASSLEGQGYGYTF
TRBV5-1	-	TRBJ2-2	-	TGCGCCAGCCGCGCGGGGACGGAGGGCACCGGGGAGCTGTTTTTT	CASRAGTEGTGELFF
TRBV4-2	-	TRBJ2-2	TRBD2	TGTGCCAGCAGTCCTGGACTAGCGGACCATAAATTTCCAAACACCGGGGAGCTGTTTTTT	CASSPGLADHKFPNTGELFF
TRBV5-6	-	TRBJ1-2	-	TGTGCCAGCAGTTTTGGGCAGGTCTATGGCTACACCTTC	CASSFGQVYGYTF
TRBV6-4	-	TRBJ2-2	TRBD2	TGTGCCAGAATAGCGGGGGCCAACACCGGGGAGCTGTTTTTT	CARIAGANTGELFF
TRBV19	-	TRBJ2-1	TRBD2	TGTGCCAGTAGTACCACTTCTAGCGGTGCCGATGAGCAGTTCTTC	CASSTTSSGADEQFF
TRBV18	-	TRBJ2-5	TRBD2	TGTGCCAGCTCTCCCCAAGCGGCGGGAGGGGAGACCCAGTACTTC	CASSPQAAGGETQYF
TRBV7-8	-	TRBJ2-2	-	TGTGCCAGCAGCTCCACAATTTCCGGGGAGCTGTTTTTT	CASSSTISGELFF
TRBV4-3	few	TRBJ1-2	-	TGCGCCAGCAGCCAAGTATCGGGGACACCGTATGGCTACACCTTC	CASSQVSGTPYGYTF
TRBV5-4	-	TRBJ1-1	TRBD1	TGTGCCAGCAGCTGGGGACAGGGGCATAACACTGAAGCTTTCTTT	CASSWGQGHNTEAFF
TRBV9	-	TRBJ2-7	TRBD1	TGTGCCAGCAGCATGGGACAGGGGATCTACGAGCAGTACTTC	CASSMGQGIYEQYF
TRBV4-1	once	TRBJ2-7	-	TGCGCCAGCAGCCCCGAGGGGACTGTTACCTACGAGCAGTACTTC	CASSPEGTVTYEQYF
TRBV5-1	-	TRBJ1-5	TRBD1	TGCGCCAGCAGCTTGGCCCCGACAGGGAATAGCAATCAGCCCCAGCATTTT	CASSLAPTGNSNQPQHF
TRBV10-1	-	TRBJ2-7	-	TGCGCCAGCAGTGAAGTTTACTACGAGCAGTACTTC	CASSEVYYEQYF
TRBV2	-	TRBJ1-6	-	TGTGCCAGCATGCGGGCTGATTCACCCCTCCACTTT	CASMRADSPLHF
TRBV5-1	-	TRBJ2-3	-	TGCGCCAGCAGCTTGGGGTTAGCGGTGGGAGCAGATACGCAGTATTTT	CASSLGLAVGADTQYF
TRBV5-6	-	TRBJ1-2	-	TGTGCCAGCAGCCTCTACGGCGGAGCAAACTATGGCTACACCTTC	CASSLYGGANYGYTF
TRBV5-1	many	TRBJ1-2	TRBD1	TGCGCCAGCAGCCGACTCCCGGGACAGGTAGACGGCTACACCTTC	CASSRLPGQVDGYTF
TRBV5-1	-	TRBJ2-5	-	TGCGCCAGCAGCTTGTCAGCCCAAGAGACCCAGTACTTC	CASSLSAQETQYF
TRBV11-2	-	TRBJ1-5	-	TGTGCCAGCAGCTTAGATTCAGGACAGCCCCAGCATTTT	CASSLDSGQPQHF
TRBV9	-	TRBJ2-2	-	TGTGCCAGCAGCGTAGGTGGAGGTCGTAGCACCGGGGAGCTGTTTTTT	CASSVGGGRSTGELFF
TRBV6-1	-	TRBJ1-1	-	TGTGCCAGCAGTCTGAGCGGGGCTAACACTGAAGCTTTCTTT	CASSLSGANTEAFF
TRBV5-1	-	TRBJ2-7	-	TGCGCCAGCAGCTCGGGGACTCCCACCTACGAGCAGTACTTC	CASSSGTPTYEQYF
TRBV4-1	-	TRBJ1-5	TRBD1	TGCGCCAGCAGCCAACCCCGACAGGGATCCACCAATCAGCCCCAGCATTTT	CASSQPRQGSTNQPQHF
TRBV6-6	-	TRBJ1-2	-	TGTGCCAGCAGTTACGGCGACGGGGCCGGCTACACCTTC	CASSYGDGAGYTF
TRBV4-1	-	TRBJ2-5	-	TGCGCCAGCAGCCAAGATAAGGAGCAAAGCAGGGGAGAGACCCAGTACTTC	CASSQDKEQSRGETQYF
TRBV5-4	few	TRBJ1-2	TRBD1	TGTGCCAGCTCGTGGGACAGGGGGCGAGGCTACACCTTC	CASSWDRGRGYTF
TRBV13	-	TRBJ1-2	-	TGTGCCAGCAGCCTATGGACCAGGGGTTACGGCTATGGCTACACCTTC	CASSLWTRGYGYGYTF
TRBV5-1	-	TRBJ2-5	-	TGCGCCAGCAGCTTGGAAGGGGCTAGTGTTGAGACCCAGTACTTC	CASSLEGASVETQYF
TRBV5-1	-	TRBJ2-5	-	TGCGCCAGCAGTTCGTCCTCTACTGGGGAGACCCAGTACTTC	CASSSSSTGETQYF
TRBV28	few	TRBJ1-6	-	TGTGCCAGCAATTCGGCCTCACCCCTCCACTTT	CASNSASPLHF
TRBV25-1	-	TRBJ2-4	TRBD1	TGTGCCAGCAGTGGGTCGGGACAGGGAAAAAACATTCAGTACTTC	CASSGSGQGKNIQYF
TRBV7-2	once	TRBJ2-1	TRBD2	TGTGCCAGCAGCTGGACTAGCGGGAGAGGAAATGAGCAGTTCTTC	CASSWTSGRGNEQFF
TRBV10-2	-	TRBJ2-5	-	TGCGCCAGCAGTGAGTGGTCAGGGTCGGGGACCCAGTACTTC	CASSEWSGSGTQYF
TRBV5-4	-	TRBJ2-7	TRBD1	TGTGCCAGCAGCTTGGGGGACAGGGGGGAGCAGTACTTC	CASSLGDRGEQYF
TRBV4-1	-	TRBJ1-6	TRBD1	TGCGCCAGCAGCCAAGATATCACAACAGGGGTTTGGGCCCTCCACTTT	CASSQDITTGVWALHF
TRBV5-4	-	TRBJ2-5	TRBD1	TGTGCCAGCAGCTTCGGGACAGGTCTGGAGACCCAGTACTTC	CASSFGTGLETQYF
TRBV6-1	-	TRBJ2-2	-	TGTGCCAGCAGGTTCAAGGGGACCACCGGGGAGCTGTTTTTT	CASRFKGTTGELFF
TRBV4-2	-	TRBJ2-5	-	TGTGCCAGCAGCCAAGGTTTACTGGAAGAGACCCAGTACTTC	CASSQGLLEETQYF
TRBV2	-	TRBJ2-7	-	TGTGCCAGCAGGATAGACAGCTACGAGCAGTACTTC	CASRIDSYEQYF
TRBV7-9	-	TRBJ1-1	-	TGTGCCAGCAGCTTAGAGGCGACTGAAGCTTTCTTT	CASSLEATEAFF
TRBV2	-	TRBJ2-7	-	TGTGCCAGCAGTGAGAGTACCTACGAGCAGTACTTC	CASSESTYEQYF
TRBV28	-	TRBJ2-7	-	TGTGCCAGCAGTTCAGGACTGCCCTACGAGCAGTACTTC	CASSSGLPYEQYF
TRBV18	few	TRBJ1-1	-	TGTGCCAGCTCACCAACTGCGAACACTGAAGCTTTCTTT	CASSPTANTEAFF
TRBV7-2	-	TRBJ1-5	-	TGTGCCAGCAGCTTTGGGACGGCGTTACTAGGTCAGCCCCAGCATTTT	CASSFGTALLGQPQHF
TRBV6-1	-	TRBJ2-7	TRBD2	TGTGCCAGCAGCCCCAAGCTTAGGCGGGAGAGCGAGCAGTACTTC	CASSPKLRRESEQYF
TRBV30	few	TRBJ2-2	TRBD1	TGTGCTGTCGACAGGGATAACACCGGGGAGCTGTTTTTT	CAVDRDNTGELFF
TRBV7-2	-	TRBJ2-7	-	TGTGCCAGCAGCTTAGAGTGGGGAGAGCAGTACTTC	CASSLEWGEQYF
TRBV7-3	-	TRBJ2-7	TRBD1	TGTGCCAGCAGCTGGACCGGGACAGGGAATTACGAGCAGTACTTC	CASSWTGTGNYEQYF
TRBV14	-	TRBJ2-5	TRBD2	TGTGCCAGCAGCCATTTACCCGGACTAGCGGGAGGGCGGCGAGAGACCCAGTACTTC	CASSHLPGLAGGRRETQYF
TRBV19	-	TRBJ2-2	-	TGTGCCAGTAGTATTTCACGGGACGGATACACCGGGGAGCTGTTTTTT	CASSISRDGYTGELFF
TRBV27	-	TRBJ1-1	-	TGTGCCAGCAGTATAAACCGGGACACTGAAGCTTTCTTT	CASSINRDTEAFF
TRBV6-6	many	TRBJ2-1	TRBD2	TGTGCCAGCAGTTACTCATCGGGGGGAACTACTAATGAGCAGTTCTTC	CASSYSSGGTTNEQFF
TRBV19	-	TRBJ2-5	TRBD2	TGTGCCAGTAGTTCCCAGGGACTAGTAGAGACCCAGTACTTC	CASSSQGLVETQYF
TRBV30	few	TRBJ2-7	-	TGTGCCTGGAGTGTACAGGGAGGGCGGAGCCGAGACGAGCAGTACTTC	CAWSVQGGRSRDEQYF
TRBV6-6	-	TRBJ2-3	-	TGTGCCAGCAGAGGTTGGGGCTCCCCGGGGGCAGATACGCAGTATTTT	CASRGWGSPGADTQYF